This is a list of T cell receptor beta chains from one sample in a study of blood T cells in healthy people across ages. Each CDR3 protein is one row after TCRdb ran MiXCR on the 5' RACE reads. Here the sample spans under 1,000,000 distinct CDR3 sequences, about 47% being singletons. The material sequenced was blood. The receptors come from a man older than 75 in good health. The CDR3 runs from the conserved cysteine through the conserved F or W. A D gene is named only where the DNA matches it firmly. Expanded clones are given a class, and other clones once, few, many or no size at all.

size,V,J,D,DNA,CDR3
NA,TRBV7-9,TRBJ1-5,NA,TGTGCCAGCAGCTTAGGAATAGATCAGCCCCAGCATTTT,CASSLGIDQPQHF
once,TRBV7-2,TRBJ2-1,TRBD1,TGTGCCAGCAGCGTTACAGGGGGCTCGGATGAGCAGGTCTTC,CASSVTGGSDEQVF
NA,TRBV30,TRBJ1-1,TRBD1,TGTGCCTGGACTCCAAGGACAGGGCGGAGGACTGAAGCTTTCTTT,CAWTPRTGRRTEAFF
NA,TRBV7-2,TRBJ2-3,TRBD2,TGTGCCAGCAGTTCCCTGACTAGCGGGACTCGCACAGATACGCAGTATTTT,CASSSLTSGTRTDTQYF
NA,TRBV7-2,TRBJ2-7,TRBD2,TGTGCCAGCAGCTTAATGTCGGGCCTAGCGGGAGTCTCGGCGAGCGAGCAGTACTTC,CASSLMSGLAGVSASEQYF
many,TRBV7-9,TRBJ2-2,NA,TGTGCCAGCAGACAAAAGGAGAGTACCACCGGGGAGCTGTTTTTT,CASRQKESTTGELFF
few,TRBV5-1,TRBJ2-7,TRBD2,TGCGCCAGCAGCACGGAGACTAGCGGGTACGAGCAGTACTTC,CASSTETSGYEQYF
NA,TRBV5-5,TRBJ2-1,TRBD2,TGTGCCAGCAGAACTAATAGCGGGAGCTCCTACAATGAGCAGTTCTTC,CASRTNSGSSYNEQFF
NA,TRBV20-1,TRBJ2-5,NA,TGCAGTGTGGGCGCCGCCACAGAGACCCAGTACTTC,CSVGAATETQYF
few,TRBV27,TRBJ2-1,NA,TGTGCCAGCAGTCCCCCAGGACAGTACAATGAGCAGTTCTTC,CASSPPGQYNEQFF
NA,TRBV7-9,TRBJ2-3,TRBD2,TGTGCCAGCAGTCGGGGAGGGGAGCCAGATACGCAGTATTTT,CASSRGGEPDTQYF
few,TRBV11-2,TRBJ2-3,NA,TGTGCCAGCAGCTTAGAGGACTTGGTAGATACGCAGTATTTT,CASSLEDLVDTQYF
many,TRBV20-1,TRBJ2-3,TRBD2,TGCAGTGTTGAGTCTAGCGGTAGTGCAGATACGCAGTATTTT,CSVESSGSADTQYF
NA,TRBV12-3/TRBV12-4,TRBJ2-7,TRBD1,TGTGCCAGCAGTACGGGACAGGAGTACAATGAGCAGTACTTC,CASSTGQEYNEQYF
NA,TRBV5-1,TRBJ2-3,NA,TGCGCCAGCGGTGGGGTCAGCAGAACAGATACGCAGTATTTT,CASGGVSRTDTQYF
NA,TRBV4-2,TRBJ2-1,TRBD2,TGTGCCAGCAGCCTTGGCGGGAGGGTATACAATGAGCAGTTCTTC,CASSLGGRVYNEQFF
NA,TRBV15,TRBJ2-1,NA,TGTGCCACCAGCACTTGGGACCTAGGGATCGATGAGCAGTTCTTC,CATSTWDLGIDEQFF
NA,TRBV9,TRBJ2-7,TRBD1,TGTGCCAGCAACCCGTCGGGGGACAGGATTTACGAGCAGTACTTC,CASNPSGDRIYEQYF
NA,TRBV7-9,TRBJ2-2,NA,TGTGCCAGCAGCCCGCTCTGGGGGCAAACCGGGGAGCTGTTTTTT,CASSPLWGQTGELFF
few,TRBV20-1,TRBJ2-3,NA,TGCAGTGCTTCCCCAAGCGGAGCTAGCACAGATACGCAGTATTTT,CSASPSGASTDTQYF
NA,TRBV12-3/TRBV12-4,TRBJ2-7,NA,TGTGCCAGCAGTCCGGTAGGGGGGAATGAGCAGTACTTC,CASSPVGGNEQYF
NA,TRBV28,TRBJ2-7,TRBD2,TGTGCCAGCAGTCTTACTAGCGGGAGATTCTCCTACGAGCAGTACTTC,CASSLTSGRFSYEQYF
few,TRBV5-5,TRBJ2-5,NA,TGTGCCAGCAGCCGACCGGGGTCGGGGGAGACCCAGTACTTC,CASSRPGSGETQYF
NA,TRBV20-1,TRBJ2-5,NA,TGCAGTGCTAGGAAGGGTCCGGGGAATGAGCAGTACTTC,CSARKGPGNEQYF
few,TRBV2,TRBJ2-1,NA,TGTGCCAGCAGTGAATTGGTCACGGAGAATGAGCAGTTCTTC,CASSELVTENEQFF
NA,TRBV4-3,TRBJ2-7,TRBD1,TGCGCCAGCAGCCAAGAACAGGACAGGGTCTACGAGCAGTACTTC,CASSQEQDRVYEQYF
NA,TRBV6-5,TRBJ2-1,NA,TGTGCCAGCAGCCAAGAGTGGAATCTTGGGGATGAGCAGTTCTTC,CASSQEWNLGDEQFF
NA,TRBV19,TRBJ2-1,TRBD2,TGTGCCAGTAGTGCCAATGGCGGGAGGGGTGAGCAGTTCTTC,CASSANGGRGEQFF
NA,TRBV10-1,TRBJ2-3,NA,TGCGCCAGCAATGACGGGGCAGATACGCAGTATTTT,CASNDGADTQYF
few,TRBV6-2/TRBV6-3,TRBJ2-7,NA,TGTGCCAGCAGTCCTCTCGACAGACTCTACGAGCAGTACTTC,CASSPLDRLYEQYF
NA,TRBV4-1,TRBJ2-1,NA,TGCGCCAGCAGCTACGGGACTGCCGCTGAGCAGTTCTTC,CASSYGTAAEQFF
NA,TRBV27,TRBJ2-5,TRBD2,TGTGCCAGCACGGAATCTCTAGCGGGAAGGGGGACCCAGTACTTC,CASTESLAGRGTQYF
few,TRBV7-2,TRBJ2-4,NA,TGCGCCAGCAGCTTGGGGACTGAGCAGTACTTC,CASSLGTEQYF
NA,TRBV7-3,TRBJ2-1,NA,TGTGCCAGCAGCTTAACGAAGAGGGACCATTACAATGAGCAGTTCTTC,CASSLTKRDHYNEQFF
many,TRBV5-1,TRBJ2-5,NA,TGCGCCAGCAGCCCGGAAAGCCTACCCCAAGAGACCCAGTACTTC,CASSPESLPQETQYF
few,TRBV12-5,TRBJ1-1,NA,TGTGCTAGTGCCCCGGGGGTGAACACTGAAGCTTTCTTT,CASAPGVNTEAFF
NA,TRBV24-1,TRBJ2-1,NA,TGTGCCACCAGTGGGGCGGACGGGCCTTTTGAGCAGTTCTTC,CATSGADGPFEQFF
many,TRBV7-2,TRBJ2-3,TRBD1,TGTGCCAGCAGTCCAAACCGACAGGGTCCAAATACGCAGTATTTT,CASSPNRQGPNTQYF
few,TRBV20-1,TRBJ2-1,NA,TGCAGTGCTAGTTCTCTCAGGTCGGGTGAGCAGTTCTTC,CSASSLRSGEQFF
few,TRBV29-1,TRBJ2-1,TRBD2,TGCAGCGTTGGACCCCCCGGGACTAGCGGGAACAATGAGCAGTTCTTC,CSVGPPGTSGNNEQFF
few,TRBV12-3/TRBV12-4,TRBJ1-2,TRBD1,TGTGCCAGCAGTCCGACAGGGGGAGGGGACGGCTACACCTTC,CASSPTGGGDGYTF
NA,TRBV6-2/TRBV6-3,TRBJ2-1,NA,TGTGCCAGCAGTTTCCCGGGGGTCCTGGATGAGCAGTTCTTC,CASSFPGVLDEQFF
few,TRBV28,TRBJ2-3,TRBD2,TGTGCCAGCAGTGATTTAGCGGGGACAATTGATACGCAGTATTTT,CASSDLAGTIDTQYF
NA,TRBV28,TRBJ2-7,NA,TGTGCCAGCACCACTGGGCTAGATGGACCAGGCGAGCAGTACTTC,CASTTGLDGPGEQYF
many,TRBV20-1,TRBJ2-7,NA,TGCAGTGCTAGAGATAGCGATCGGAGCTCCTACGAGCAGTACTTC,CSARDSDRSSYEQYF
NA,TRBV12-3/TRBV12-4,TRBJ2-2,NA,TGTGCCAGCACCCCGTTCACCGAGGAGCTGTTTTTT,CASTPFTEELFF
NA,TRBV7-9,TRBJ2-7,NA,TGTGCCAGCAGCTTAGGTGGGAGTGAGTACGAGCAGTACTTC,CASSLGGSEYEQYF
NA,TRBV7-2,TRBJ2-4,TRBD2,TGTGCCGGCAGCCGCCCAGGGACTAGCGGGGATGCCAAAAACATTCAGTACTTC,CAGSRPGTSGDAKNIQYF
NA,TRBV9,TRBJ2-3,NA,TGTGCCAGCAGCGTAGCTCCGCGCACAGATACGCAGTATTTT,CASSVAPRTDTQYF
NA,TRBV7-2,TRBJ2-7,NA,TGTGCCAGCAGCCCAAGACTGCCTAGCTCCTACAATGAGCAGTACTTC,CASSPRLPSSYNEQYF